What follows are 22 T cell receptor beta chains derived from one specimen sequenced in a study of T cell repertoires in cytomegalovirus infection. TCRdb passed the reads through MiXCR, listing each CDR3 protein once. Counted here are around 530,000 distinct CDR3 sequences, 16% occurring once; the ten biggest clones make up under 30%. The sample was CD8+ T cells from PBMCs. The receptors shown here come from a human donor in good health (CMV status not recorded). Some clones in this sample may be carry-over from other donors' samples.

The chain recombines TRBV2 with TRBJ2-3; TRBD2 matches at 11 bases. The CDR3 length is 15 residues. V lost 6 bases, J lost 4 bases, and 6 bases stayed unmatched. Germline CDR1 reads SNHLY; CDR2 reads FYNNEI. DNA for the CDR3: TGTGCCAGCAGGGTAGCGGGGGGGGTCCCAGATACGCAGTATTTT. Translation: CASRVAGGVPDTQYF.

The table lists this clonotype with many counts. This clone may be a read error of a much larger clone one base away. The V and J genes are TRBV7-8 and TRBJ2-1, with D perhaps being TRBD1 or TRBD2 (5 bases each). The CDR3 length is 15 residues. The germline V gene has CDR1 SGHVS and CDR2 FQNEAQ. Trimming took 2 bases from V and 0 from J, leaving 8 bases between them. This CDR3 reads CASSLWGSSYNEQFF. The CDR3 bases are TGTGCCAGCAGCTTATGGGGGAGCTCCTACAATGAGCAGTTCTTC.

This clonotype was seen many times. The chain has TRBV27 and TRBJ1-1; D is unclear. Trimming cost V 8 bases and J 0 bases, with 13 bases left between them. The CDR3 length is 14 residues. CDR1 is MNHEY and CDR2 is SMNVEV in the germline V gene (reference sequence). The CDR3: CASSGGFMNTEAFF. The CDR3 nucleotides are TGTGCCAGCTCAGGTGGATTTATGAACACTGAAGCTTTCTTT.

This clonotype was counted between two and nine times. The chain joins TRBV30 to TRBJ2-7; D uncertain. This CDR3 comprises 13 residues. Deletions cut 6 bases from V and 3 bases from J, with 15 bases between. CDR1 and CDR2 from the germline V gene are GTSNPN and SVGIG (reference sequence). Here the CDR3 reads CACSPAGDYEQYF. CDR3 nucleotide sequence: TGTGCCTGTTCGCCGGCAGGCGACTACGAGCAGTACTTC. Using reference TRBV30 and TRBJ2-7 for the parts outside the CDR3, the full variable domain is SQTIHQWPATLVQPVGSPLSLECTVEGTSNPNLYWYRQAAGRGLQLLFYSVGIGQISSEVPQNLSASRPQDRQFILSSKKLLLSDSGFYLCACSPAGDYEQYFGPGTRLTVT.

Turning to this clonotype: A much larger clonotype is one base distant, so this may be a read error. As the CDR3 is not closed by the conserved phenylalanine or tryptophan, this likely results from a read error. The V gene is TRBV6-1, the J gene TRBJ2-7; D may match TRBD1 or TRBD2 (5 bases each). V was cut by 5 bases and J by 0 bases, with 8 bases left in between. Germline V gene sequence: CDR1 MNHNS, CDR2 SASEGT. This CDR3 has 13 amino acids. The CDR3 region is CASSWDVSYEQYL. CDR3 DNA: TGTGCCAGCAGTTGGGACGTCTCCTACGAGCAGTACTTA.

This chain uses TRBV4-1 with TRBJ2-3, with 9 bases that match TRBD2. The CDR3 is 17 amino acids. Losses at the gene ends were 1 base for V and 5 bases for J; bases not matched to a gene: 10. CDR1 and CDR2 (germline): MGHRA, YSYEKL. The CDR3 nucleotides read TGCGCCAGCAGCCAAGGACTCCAGCGGGGGGAGAAAGATACGCAGTATTTT. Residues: CASSQGLQRGEKDTQYF.

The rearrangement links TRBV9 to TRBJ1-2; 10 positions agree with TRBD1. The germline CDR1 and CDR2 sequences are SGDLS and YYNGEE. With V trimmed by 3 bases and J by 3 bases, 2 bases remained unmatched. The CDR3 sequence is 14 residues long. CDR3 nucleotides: TGTGCCAGCAGCGGACAGGGGGCGGACTATGGCTACACCTTC. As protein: CASSGQGADYGYTF.

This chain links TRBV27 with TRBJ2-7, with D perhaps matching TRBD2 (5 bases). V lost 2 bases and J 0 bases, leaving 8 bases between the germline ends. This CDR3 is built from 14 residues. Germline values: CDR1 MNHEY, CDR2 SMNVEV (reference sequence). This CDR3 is CASSLAGHSYEQYF. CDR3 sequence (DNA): TGTGCCAGCAGTTTAGCGGGTCACTCCTACGAGCAGTACTTC.

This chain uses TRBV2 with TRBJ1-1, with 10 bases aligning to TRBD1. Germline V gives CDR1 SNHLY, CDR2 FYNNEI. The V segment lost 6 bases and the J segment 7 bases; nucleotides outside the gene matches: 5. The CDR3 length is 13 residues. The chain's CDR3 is CASRGTGESEAFF. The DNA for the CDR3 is TGTGCCAGCAGGGGGACAGGGGAAAGTGAAGCTTTCTTT.

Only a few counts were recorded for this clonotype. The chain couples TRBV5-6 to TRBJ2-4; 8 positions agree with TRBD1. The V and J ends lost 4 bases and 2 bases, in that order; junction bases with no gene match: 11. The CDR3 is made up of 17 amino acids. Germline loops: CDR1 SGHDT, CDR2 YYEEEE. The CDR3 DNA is TGTGCCAGCAGCGACAAGACAGGGGTTTTTCCCAAAAACATTCAGTACTTC. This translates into CASSDKTGVFPKNIQYF.

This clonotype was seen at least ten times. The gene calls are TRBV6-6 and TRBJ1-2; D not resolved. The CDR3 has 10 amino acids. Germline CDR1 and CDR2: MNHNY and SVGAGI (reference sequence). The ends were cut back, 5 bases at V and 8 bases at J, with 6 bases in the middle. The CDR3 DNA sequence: TGTGCCAGCAGTAAGACGGGCTACACCTTC. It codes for CASSKTGYTF.

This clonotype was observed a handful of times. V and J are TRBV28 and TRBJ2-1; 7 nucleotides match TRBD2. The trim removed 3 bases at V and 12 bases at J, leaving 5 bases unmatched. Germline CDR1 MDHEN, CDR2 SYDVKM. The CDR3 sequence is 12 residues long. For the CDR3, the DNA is TGTGCCAGCAGTTTGGGGGGGATAGGGCAGTTCTTC. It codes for CASSLGGIGQFF. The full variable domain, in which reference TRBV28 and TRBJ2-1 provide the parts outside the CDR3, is DVKVTQSSRYLVKRTGEKVFLECVQDMDHENMFWYRQDPGLGLRLIYFSYDVKMKEKGDIPEGYSVSREKKERFSLILESASTNQTSMYLCASSLGGIGQFFGPGTRLTVL.

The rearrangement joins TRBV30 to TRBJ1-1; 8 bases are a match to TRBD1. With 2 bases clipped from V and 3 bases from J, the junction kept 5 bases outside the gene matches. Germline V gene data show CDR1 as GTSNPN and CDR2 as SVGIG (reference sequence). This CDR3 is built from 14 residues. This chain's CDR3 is CAWSPDRGDTEAFF. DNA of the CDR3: TGTGCCTGGAGTCCTGACAGGGGAGACACTGAAGCTTTCTTT.

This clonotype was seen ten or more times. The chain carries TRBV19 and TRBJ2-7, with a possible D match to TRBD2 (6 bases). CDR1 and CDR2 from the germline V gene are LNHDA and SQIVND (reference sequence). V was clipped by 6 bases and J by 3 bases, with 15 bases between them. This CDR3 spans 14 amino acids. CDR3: CASSVGGSGYEQYF. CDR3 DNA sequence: TGTGCCAGTAGCGTAGGAGGGAGTGGCTACGAGCAGTACTTC.

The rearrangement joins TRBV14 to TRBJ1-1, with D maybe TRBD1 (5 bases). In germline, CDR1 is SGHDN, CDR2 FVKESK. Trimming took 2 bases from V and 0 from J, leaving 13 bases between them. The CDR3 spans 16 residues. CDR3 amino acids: CASSQLWGGMNTEAFF. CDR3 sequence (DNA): TGTGCCAGCAGCCAATTATGGGGGGGGATGAACACTGAAGCTTTCTTT.

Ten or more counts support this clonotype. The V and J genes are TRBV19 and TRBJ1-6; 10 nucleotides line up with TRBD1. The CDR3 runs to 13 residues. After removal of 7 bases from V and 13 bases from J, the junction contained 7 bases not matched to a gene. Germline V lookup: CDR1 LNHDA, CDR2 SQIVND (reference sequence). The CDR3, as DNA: TGTGCCAGTAATGACAGGGGGCTCCCTCCCCTCCACTTT. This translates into CASNDRGLPPLHF. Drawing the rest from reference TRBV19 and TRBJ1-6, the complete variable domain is DGGITQSPKYLFRKEGQNVTLSCEQNLNHDAMYWYRQDPGQGLRLIYYSQIVNDFQKGDIAEGYSVSREKKESFPLTVTSAQKNPTAFYLCASNDRGLPPLHFGNGTRLTVT.

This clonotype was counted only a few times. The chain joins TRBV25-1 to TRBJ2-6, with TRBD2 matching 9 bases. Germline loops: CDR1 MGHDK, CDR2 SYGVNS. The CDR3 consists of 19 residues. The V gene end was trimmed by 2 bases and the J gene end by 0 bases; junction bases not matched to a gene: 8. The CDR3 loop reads CASSEHLLAGYSGANVLTF. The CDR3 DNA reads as TGTGCCAGCAGTGAACACTTACTAGCGGGTTACTCTGGGGCCAACGTCCTGACTTTC.

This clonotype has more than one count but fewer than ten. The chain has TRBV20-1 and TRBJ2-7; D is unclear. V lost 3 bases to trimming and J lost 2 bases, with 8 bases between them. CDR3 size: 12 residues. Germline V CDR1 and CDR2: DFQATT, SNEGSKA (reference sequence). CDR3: CSASFATYEQYF. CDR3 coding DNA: TGCAGTGCTAGTTTCGCAACCTACGAGCAGTACTTC.

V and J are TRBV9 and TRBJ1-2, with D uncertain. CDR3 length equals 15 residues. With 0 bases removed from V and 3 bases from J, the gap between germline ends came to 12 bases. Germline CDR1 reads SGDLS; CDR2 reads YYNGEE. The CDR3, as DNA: TGTGCCAGCAGCGTAGGAGAGTCCCGCGACTATGGCTACACCTTC. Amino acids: CASSVGESRDYGYTF.

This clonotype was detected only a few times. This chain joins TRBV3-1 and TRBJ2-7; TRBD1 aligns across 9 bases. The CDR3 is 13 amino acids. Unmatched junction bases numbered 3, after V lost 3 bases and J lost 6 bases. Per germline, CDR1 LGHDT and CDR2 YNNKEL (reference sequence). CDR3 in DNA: TGTGCCAGCAGCCACTTGGACAGGGGCGAGCAGTACTTC. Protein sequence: CASSHLDRGEQYF.

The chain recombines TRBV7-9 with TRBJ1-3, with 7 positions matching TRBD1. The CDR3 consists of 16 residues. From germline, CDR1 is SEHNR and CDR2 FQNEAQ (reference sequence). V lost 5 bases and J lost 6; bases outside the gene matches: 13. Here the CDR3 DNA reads TGTGCCAGCAGCCCGAGACAGGGCGTGAATCTAAACACCATATATTTT. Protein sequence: CASSPRQGVNLNTIYF.

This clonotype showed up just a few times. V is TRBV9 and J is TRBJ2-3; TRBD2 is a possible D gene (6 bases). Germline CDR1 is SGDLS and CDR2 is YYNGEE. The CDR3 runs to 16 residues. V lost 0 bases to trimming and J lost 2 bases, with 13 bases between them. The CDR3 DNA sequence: TGTGCCAGCAGCGTAGCCGGGAGTATATTCACAGATACGCAGTATTTT. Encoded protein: CASSVAGSIFTDTQYF.